This TCR beta chain came from a study of OX40 agonist ivuxolimab in advanced cancers. Study in general: Patients in the trial were receiving intravenous ivuxolimab every 2 weeks, at doses of 0.01 to 10 mg/kg. Participants averaged approximately 61 years of age (range about 23 to 80) and were under 90% male.

The length of the CDR3 is 11 residues. Germline CDR1 and CDR2: DFQATT and SNEGSKA (reference sequence). The V end was cut by 5 bases, the J end by 4 bases, with 7 bases between. Concerning this clone: Antigen unknown. Additional DNA sequences in this sample encode the identical CDR3.

Profiling relied on immunoSEQ multiplex PCR, and the TCRdb table lists in-frame clones only, not all of them. Found here are about 83,000 clones, roughly 84% of them singletons; the top ten hold under 8%. Study-level points and caveats: At 0.1-3.0 mg/kg, partial responders had clonal expansion among the lowest observed. Part of the nonresponder group also had normalized T-cell clonal expansion that was low.

This TCR derives from an adult with an advanced solid tumor such as melanoma, head and neck, liver or kidney cancer. The sequencing here drew on CD4+ or CD8+ T cells sorted from blood, taken in a trial of the OX40 agonist ivuxolimab. The chain links TRBV20-1 to TRBJ2-3, with D perhaps TRBD2 (5 bases). The CDR3 sequence: CSAWGADTQYF. CDR3 nucleotides: TGCAGTGCTTGGGGAGCAGATACGCAGTATTTT.